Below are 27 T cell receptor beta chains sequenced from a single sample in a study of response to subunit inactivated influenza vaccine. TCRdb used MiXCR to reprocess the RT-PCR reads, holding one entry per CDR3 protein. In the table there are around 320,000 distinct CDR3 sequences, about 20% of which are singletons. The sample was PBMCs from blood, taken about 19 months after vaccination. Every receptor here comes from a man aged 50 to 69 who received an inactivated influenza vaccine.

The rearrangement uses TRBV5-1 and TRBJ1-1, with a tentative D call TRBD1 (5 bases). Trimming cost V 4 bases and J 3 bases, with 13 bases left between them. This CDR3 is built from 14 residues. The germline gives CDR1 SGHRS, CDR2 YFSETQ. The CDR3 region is CASSPGGGDTEAFF. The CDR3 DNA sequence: TGCGCCAGCAGCCCTGGAGGAGGGGACACTGAAGCTTTCTTT.

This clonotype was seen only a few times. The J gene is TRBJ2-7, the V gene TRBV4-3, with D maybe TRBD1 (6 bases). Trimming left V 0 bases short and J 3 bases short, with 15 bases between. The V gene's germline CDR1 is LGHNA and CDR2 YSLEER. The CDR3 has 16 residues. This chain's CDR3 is CASSQDRWGQIYEQYF. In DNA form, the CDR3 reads TGCGCCAGCAGCCAAGATAGGTGGGGACAAATCTACGAGCAGTACTTC.

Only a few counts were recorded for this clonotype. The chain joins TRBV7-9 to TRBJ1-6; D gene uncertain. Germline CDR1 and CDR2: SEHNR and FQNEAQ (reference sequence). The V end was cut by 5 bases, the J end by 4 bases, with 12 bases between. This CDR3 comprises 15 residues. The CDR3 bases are TGTGCCAGCAGCCCAAGGATTGGGTATAATTCACCCCTCCACTTT. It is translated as CASSPRIGYNSPLHF.

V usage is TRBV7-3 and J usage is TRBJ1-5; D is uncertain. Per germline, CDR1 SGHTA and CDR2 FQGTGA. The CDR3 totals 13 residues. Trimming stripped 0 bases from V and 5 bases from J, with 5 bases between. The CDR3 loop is CASSLTRDQPQHF. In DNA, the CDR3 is TGTGCCAGCAGCTTAACGCGGGATCAGCCCCAGCATTTT.

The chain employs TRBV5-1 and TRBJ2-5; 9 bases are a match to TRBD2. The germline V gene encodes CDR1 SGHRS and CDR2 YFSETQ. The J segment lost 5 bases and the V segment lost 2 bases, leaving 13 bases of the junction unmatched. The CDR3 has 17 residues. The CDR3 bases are TGCGCCAGCAGCTTTCAAGTGCAGCGGGAGGCCTGGGAGACCCAGTACTTC. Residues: CASSFQVQREAWETQYF. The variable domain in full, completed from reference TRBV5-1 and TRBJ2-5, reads KAGVTQTPRYLIKTRGQQVTLSCSPISGHRSVSWYQQTPGQGLQFLFEYFSETQRNKGNFPGRFSGRQFSNSRSEMNVSTLELGDSALYLCASSFQVQREAWETQYFGPGTRLLVL.

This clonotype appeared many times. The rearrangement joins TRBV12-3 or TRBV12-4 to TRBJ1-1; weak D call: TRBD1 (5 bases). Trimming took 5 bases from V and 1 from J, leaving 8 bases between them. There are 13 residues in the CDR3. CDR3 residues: CASSRTKNTEAFF. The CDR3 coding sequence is TGTGCCAGCAGTCGGACAAAGAACACTGAAGCTTTCTTT.

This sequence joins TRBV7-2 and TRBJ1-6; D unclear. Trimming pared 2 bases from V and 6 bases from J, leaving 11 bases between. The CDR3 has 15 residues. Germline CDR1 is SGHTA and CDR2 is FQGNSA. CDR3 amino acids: CASSLSAFINSPLHF. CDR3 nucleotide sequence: TGTGCCAGCAGCTTATCGGCATTCATTAATTCACCCCTCCACTTT.

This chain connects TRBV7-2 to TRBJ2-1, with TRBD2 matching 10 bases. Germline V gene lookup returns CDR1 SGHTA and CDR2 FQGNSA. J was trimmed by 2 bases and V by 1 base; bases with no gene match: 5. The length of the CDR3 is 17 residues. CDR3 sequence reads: CASSLVGLATAYNEQFF. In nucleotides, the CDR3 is TGTGCCAGCAGCTTAGTGGGACTAGCGACAGCCTACAATGAGCAGTTCTTC. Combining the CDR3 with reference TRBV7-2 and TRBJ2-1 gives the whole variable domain GAGVSQSPSNKVTEKGKDVELRCDPISGHTALYWYRQSLGQGLEFLIYFQGNSAPDKSGLPSDRFSAERTGGSVSTLTIQRTQQEDSAVYLCASSLVGLATAYNEQFFGPGTRLTVL.

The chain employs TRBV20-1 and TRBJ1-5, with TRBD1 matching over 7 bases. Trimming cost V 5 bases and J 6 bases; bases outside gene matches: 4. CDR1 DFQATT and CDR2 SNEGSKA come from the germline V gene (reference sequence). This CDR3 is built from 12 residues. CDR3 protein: CSARQGSQPQHF. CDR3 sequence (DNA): TGCAGTGCTCGACAGGGTAGTCAGCCCCAGCATTTT.

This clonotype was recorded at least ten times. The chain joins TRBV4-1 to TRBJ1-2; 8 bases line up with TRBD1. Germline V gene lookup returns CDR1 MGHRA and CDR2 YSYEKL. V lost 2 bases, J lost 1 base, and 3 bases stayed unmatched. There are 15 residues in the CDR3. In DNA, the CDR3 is TGCGCCAGCAGCCAATCGGGACAGGTTAACTATGGCTACACCTTC. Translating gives CASSQSGQVNYGYTF.

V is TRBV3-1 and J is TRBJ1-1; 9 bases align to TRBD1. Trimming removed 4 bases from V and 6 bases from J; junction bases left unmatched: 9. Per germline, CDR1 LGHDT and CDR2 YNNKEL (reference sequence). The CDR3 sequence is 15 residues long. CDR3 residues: CASSLGQGLGAEAFF. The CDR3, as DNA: TGTGCCAGCAGCCTGGGACAGGGACTGGGTGCTGAAGCTTTCTTT.

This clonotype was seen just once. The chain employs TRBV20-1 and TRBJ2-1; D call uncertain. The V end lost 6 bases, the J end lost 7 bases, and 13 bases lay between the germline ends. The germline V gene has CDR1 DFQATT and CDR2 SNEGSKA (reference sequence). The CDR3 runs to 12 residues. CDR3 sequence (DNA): TGCAGTGCCACCCCCGGCCAAAATGAGCAGTTCTTC. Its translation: CSATPGQNEQFF.

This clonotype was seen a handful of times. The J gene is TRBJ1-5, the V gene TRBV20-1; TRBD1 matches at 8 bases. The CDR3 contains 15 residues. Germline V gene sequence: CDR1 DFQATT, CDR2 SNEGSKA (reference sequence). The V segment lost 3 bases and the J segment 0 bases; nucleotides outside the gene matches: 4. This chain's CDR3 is CSASTGGNSNQPQHF. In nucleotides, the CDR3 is TGCAGTGCTAGTACAGGGGGTAATAGCAATCAGCCCCAGCATTTT.

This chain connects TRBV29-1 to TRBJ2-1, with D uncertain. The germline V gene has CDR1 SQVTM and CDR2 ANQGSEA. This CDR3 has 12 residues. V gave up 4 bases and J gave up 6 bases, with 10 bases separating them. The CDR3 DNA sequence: TGCAGCGTTGTGTTGTGGGGCAATGAGCAGTTCTTC. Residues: CSVVLWGNEQFF.

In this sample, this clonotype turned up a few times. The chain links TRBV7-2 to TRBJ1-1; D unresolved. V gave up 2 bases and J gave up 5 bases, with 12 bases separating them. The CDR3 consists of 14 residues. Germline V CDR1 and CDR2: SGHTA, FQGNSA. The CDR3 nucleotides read TGTGCCAGCAGCTTAACCCAGGAAAAGACTGAAGCTTTCTTT. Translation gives CASSLTQEKTEAFF.

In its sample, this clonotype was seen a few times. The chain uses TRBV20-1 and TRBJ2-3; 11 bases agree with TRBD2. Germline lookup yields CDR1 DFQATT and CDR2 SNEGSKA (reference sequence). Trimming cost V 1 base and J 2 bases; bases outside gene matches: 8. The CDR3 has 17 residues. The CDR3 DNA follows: TGCAGTGCTAGAGGTGGACTAGCGGGTCGTAACACAGATACGCAGTATTTT. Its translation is CSARGGLAGRNTDTQYF.

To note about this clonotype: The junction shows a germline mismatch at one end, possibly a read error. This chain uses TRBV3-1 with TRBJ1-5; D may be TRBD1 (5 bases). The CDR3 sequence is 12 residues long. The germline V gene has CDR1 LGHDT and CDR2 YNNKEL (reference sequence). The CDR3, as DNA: TGTGCCAGCAGCCAAGAAGCAGGGCCCCCGCATTTT. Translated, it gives CASSQEAGPPHF.

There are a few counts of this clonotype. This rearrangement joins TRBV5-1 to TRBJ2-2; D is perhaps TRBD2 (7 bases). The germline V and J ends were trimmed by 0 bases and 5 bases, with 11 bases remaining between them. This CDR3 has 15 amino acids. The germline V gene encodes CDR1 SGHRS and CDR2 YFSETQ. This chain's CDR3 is CASSLVKGGTGELFF. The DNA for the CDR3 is TGCGCCAGCAGCTTGGTGAAGGGGGGGACCGGGGAGCTGTTTTTT.

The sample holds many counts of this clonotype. The CDR3 here is CASSQWEWELTQYF. The CDR3 DNA reads as TGTGCCAGCAGCCAATGGGAGTGGGAGTTGACCCAGTACTTC. This chain links TRBV3-1 with TRBJ2-5; tentatively, D is TRBD2 (5 bases). Germline values: CDR1 LGHDT, CDR2 YNNKEL (reference sequence). The CDR3 is made up of 14 amino acids. Trimming shortened V by 2 bases and J by 7 bases, and 14 bases separated the two germline ends.

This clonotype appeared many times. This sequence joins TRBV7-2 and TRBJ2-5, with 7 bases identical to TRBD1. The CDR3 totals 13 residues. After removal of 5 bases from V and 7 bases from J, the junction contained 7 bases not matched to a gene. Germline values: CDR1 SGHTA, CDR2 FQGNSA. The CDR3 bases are TGTGCCAGCAGCCCAGGGGGACCTGCGACCCAGTACTTC. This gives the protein CASSPGGPATQYF.

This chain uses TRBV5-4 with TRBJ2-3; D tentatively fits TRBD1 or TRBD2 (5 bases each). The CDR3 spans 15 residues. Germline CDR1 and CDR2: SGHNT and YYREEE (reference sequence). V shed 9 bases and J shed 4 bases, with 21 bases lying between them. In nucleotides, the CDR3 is TGTGCCACTTCTTCCGGGACCACAAGAGCAGATACGCAGTATTTT. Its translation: CATSSGTTRADTQYF.

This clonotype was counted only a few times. As DNA, the CDR3 is TGCAGCGTTGAGGGGGGCTTCTCCTACGAGCAGTACTTC. Translating gives CSVEGGFSYEQYF. The chain has TRBV29-1 and TRBJ2-7, with D perhaps matching TRBD1 or TRBD2 (6 bases each). The CDR3 is 13 residues long. Germline CDR1 and CDR2: SQVTM and ANQGSEA. V gave up 3 bases and J gave up 0 bases, with 9 bases separating them.

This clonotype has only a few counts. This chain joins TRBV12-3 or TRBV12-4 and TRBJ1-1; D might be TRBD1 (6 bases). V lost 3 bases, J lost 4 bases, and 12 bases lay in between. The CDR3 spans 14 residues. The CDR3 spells CASSFARGGTEAFF. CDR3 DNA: TGTGCCAGCAGTTTTGCTAGGGGGGGCACTGAAGCTTTCTTT.

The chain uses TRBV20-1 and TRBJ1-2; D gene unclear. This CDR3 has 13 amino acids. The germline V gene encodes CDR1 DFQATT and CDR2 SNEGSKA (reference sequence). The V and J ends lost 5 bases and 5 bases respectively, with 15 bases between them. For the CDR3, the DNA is TGCAGTGCTGTACAGCCCCTAGGGTATGGCTACACCTTC. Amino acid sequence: CSAVQPLGYGYTF.

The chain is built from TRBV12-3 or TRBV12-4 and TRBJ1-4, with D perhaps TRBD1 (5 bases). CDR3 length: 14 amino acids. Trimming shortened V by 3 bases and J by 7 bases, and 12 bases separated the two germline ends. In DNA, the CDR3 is TGTGCCAGCAGTTTTGGGCAGGGCCTTGAAAAACTGTTTTTT. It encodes CASSFGQGLEKLFF.

The CDR3 bases are TGTGCCAGCAGCTTTACTTTTTCTGGGGCTGACACTGAAGCTTTCTTT. Protein sequence: CASSFTFSGADTEAFF. The chain couples TRBV7-9 to TRBJ1-1; perhaps TRBD1 as D (5 bases). Trimming cost V 3 bases and J 3 bases, with 17 bases left between them. Per germline, CDR1 SEHNR and CDR2 FQNEAQ (reference sequence). The CDR3 extends over 16 amino acids. Using reference TRBV7-9 and TRBJ1-1 for the parts outside the CDR3, the full variable domain is DTGVSQNPRHKITKRGQNVTFRCDPISEHNRLYWYRQTLGQGPEFLTYFQNEAQLEKSRLLSDRFSAERPKGSFSTLEIQRTEQGDSAMYLCASSFTFSGADTEAFFGQGTRLTVV.

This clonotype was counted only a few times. CDR3 loop: CASSLEARNTIYF. The DNA of the CDR3 is TGTGCCAGCAGCTTGGAGGCGAGAAACACCATATATTTT. The V and J genes are TRBV5-6 and TRBJ1-3; D not resolved. The CDR3 runs 13 residues. The V gene's germline CDR1 is SGHDT and CDR2 YYEEEE. V shed 0 bases and J shed 5 bases, with 6 bases lying between them.